These 11 T cell receptor beta chains originate from one sample sequenced in a study of blood T cell repertoires in COVID-19. Clones were sequenced by immunoSEQ multiplex PCR, and TCRdb holds only the in-frame ones, with some missing. The sample has roughly 50,000 clones, about nine tenths seen once. Sequencing was performed on peripheral blood. The receptors originated from a human donor in a cohort sampled during active COVID-19.

J is TRBJ1-6 and V is TRBV19, with TRBD1 identical over 7 bases. The ends lost 9 bases at V and 4 bases at J; junction bases unmatched: 12. The CDR3 sequence is 16 residues long. Germline V gives CDR1 LNHDA, CDR2 SQIVND (reference sequence). The CDR3 spells CASKRGQGEYNSPLHF. CDR3 nucleotides: TGTGCCAGCAAAAGAGGGCAGGGGGAATATAATTCACCCCTCCACTTT.

The chain joins TRBV15 to TRBJ2-7; the match to TRBD1 covers 8 bases. The CDR3 runs 14 residues. Germline lookup yields CDR1 LNHNV and CDR2 YYDKDF (reference sequence). V trimming: 6 bases; J trimming: 6 bases; junction bases outside the gene matches: 10. CDR3 sequence reads: CATRIGQGQGEQYF. CDR3 coding DNA: TGTGCCACCAGAATTGGACAGGGTCAAGGCGAGCAGTACTTC.

V is TRBV12-3 or TRBV12-4 and J is TRBJ1-2; 7 bases map to TRBD1. V shed 6 bases, J shed 5 bases, and the junction held 3 bases outside the gene matches. The CDR3 sequence is 12 residues long. CDR3 residues: CASRTGTYGYTF. DNA of the CDR3: TGTGCCAGCAGGACAGGGACTTATGGCTACACCTTC.

The V and J genes are TRBV9 and TRBJ2-7; TRBD2 might be the D (5 bases). In germline, CDR1 is SGDLS, CDR2 YYNGEE. Trimming left V 4 bases short and J 4 bases short, with 18 bases between. This CDR3 spans 15 amino acids. The CDR3 spells CASSLHSGMGYEQYF. In DNA form, the CDR3 reads TGTGCCAGCAGCCTCCACTCCGGGATGGGGTACGAGCAGTACTTC.

This sequence joins TRBV6-1 and TRBJ2-7; D might be TRBD1 (6 bases). Trimming cost V 1 base and J 0 bases, with 10 bases left between them. The V gene's germline CDR1 is MNHNS and CDR2 SASEGT. This CDR3 comprises 15 residues. The CDR3 protein is CASSEGDTSSYEQYF. For the CDR3, the DNA is TGTGCCAGCAGTGAAGGGGACACCAGCTCCTACGAGCAGTACTTC.

This chain joins TRBV10-2 and TRBJ1-1; D perhaps matches TRBD1 (6 bases). The V end was cut by 7 bases, the J end by 6 bases, with 15 bases between. The CDR3 runs to 13 residues. Germline values: CDR1 WSHSY, CDR2 SAAADI. The CDR3 reads CASIRSGAAEAFF. In DNA form, the CDR3 reads TGCGCCAGCATTCGGTCAGGGGCCGCTGAAGCTTTCTTT.

This clone has only a few counts. This sequence joins TRBV10-3 and TRBJ1-6; perhaps TRBD1 as D (5 bases). CDR1 is ENHRY, CDR2 SYGVKD, per germline. This CDR3 has 14 residues. V lost 6 bases to trimming and J lost 8 bases, with 14 bases between them. The CDR3 region has the DNA TGTGCCATCAGCACCGGGACTAGAGATTCACCCCTCCACTTT. It translates to CAISTGTRDSPLHF.

As DNA, the CDR3 is TGCGCCAGCAGCCCTGGTCAGGGCACTGAAGCTTTCTTT. This encodes CASSPGQGTEAFF. V is TRBV5-1 and J is TRBJ1-1, with D perhaps matching TRBD1 (5 bases). Trimming removed 4 bases at V and 4 bases at J, with 11 bases between. From germline, CDR1 is SGHRS and CDR2 YFSETQ. This CDR3 is built from 13 residues.

The chain has TRBV28 and TRBJ1-6; D is unresolved. With 6 bases removed from V and 0 bases from J, the gap between germline ends came to 12 bases. Germline CDR1 is MDHEN and CDR2 is SYDVKM. This CDR3 comprises 16 residues. CDR3 sequence reads: CASRRRVSSYNSPLHF. The CDR3 bases are TGTGCCAGCAGGCGTCGAGTGAGCTCCTATAATTCACCCCTCCACTTT. Full variable domain (remainder filled in from reference TRBV28 and TRBJ1-6): DVKVTQSSRYLVKRTGEKVFLECVQDMDHENMFWYRQDPGLGLRLIYFSYDVKMKEKGDIPEGYSVSREKKERFSLILESASTNQTSMYLCASRRRVSSYNSPLHFGNGTRLTVT.

The V call is TRBV11-1, the J call TRBJ2-1; D call uncertain. The V gene's germline CDR1 is SGHAT and CDR2 FQDESV (reference sequence). Trimming stripped 1 base from V and 0 bases from J, with 7 bases between. The CDR3 sequence is 15 residues long. CDR3 amino acids: CASSLESSSYNEQFF. The CDR3 DNA reads TGTGCCAGCAGCTTAGAAAGTAGCTCCTACAATGAGCAGTTCTTC.

The chain has TRBV6-5 and TRBJ2-2; D not resolved. This CDR3 is built from 13 residues. Germline CDR1 MNHEY, CDR2 SVGAGI. V was shortened by 6 bases and J by 3 bases, with 8 bases between the two germline ends. CDR3 nucleotide sequence: TGTGCCAGCAGATCGAGGTACACCGGGGAGCTGTTTTTT. Residues: CASRSRYTGELFF.